The 14 T cell receptor beta chains in this list originate from one sample, sequenced in a study of blood T cell repertoires in COVID-19. TCRdb's table, derived via immunoSEQ multiplex PCR, lists solely in-frame clones and lacks some. The sample includes roughly 160,000 clones, around 87% of them seen just once. Material: peripheral blood. These receptors originate from a woman aged 65 to 85 with COVID-19, enrolled during active disease.

The table lists this clone with a few counts. The gene calls are TRBV28 and TRBJ1-5; D gene unclear. The length of the CDR3 is 16 residues. Trimming cost V 4 bases and J 2 bases, with 15 bases left between them. From germline, CDR1 is MDHEN and CDR2 SYDVKM. The CDR3 reads CASSSLDGARNQPQHF. CDR3 bases: TGTGCCAGCAGTTCATTAGACGGAGCGCGCAATCAGCCCCAGCATTTT. Full variable domain (outside the CDR3, taken from reference TRBV28 and TRBJ1-5): DVKVTQSSRYLVKRTGEKVFLECVQDMDHENMFWYRQDPGLGLRLIYFSYDVKMKEKGDIPEGYSVSREKKERFSLILESASTNQTSMYLCASSSLDGARNQPQHFGDGTRLSIL.

This chain connects TRBV10-1 to TRBJ2-1; 7 bases are shared with TRBD2. Trimming at V came to 8 bases and at J to 5 bases, leaving 12 bases not matched to a gene. The length of the CDR3 is 15 residues. In germline, CDR1 is WNHNN, CDR2 SYGVQD (reference sequence). CDR3 DNA sequence: TGCGCCAGCCGAGCGGGGCTTACACGGAACAATGAGCAGTTCTTC. Translated: CASRAGLTRNNEQFF.

The chain recombines TRBV18 with TRBJ2-3; 8 bases match TRBD2. CDR3 size: 20 residues. Germline values: CDR1 KGHSH, CDR2 LQKENI. The junction had 19 bases not matched to a gene; V was cut back by 5 bases and J by 0 bases. CDR3: CASSILAAGGTQTSTDTQYF. For the CDR3, the DNA is TGTGCCAGCTCAATCTTGGCGGCGGGGGGAACCCAAACTAGCACAGATACGCAGTATTTT.

The gene calls are TRBV2 and TRBJ1-6, with D tentatively TRBD1 (5 bases). Germline-derived CDR1 and CDR2 are SNHLY and FYNNEI. Trimming cost V 4 bases and J 9 bases, with 13 bases left between them. The CDR3 spans 14 residues. CDR3: CASSGLQGISPLHF. The CDR3 nucleotides read TGTGCCAGCAGTGGACTTCAGGGAATTTCACCCCTCCACTTT.

V and J are TRBV19 and TRBJ1-5; tentative D call: TRBD1 (5 bases). Germline V gives CDR1 LNHDA, CDR2 SQIVND (reference sequence). This CDR3 is built from 14 residues. V lost 6 bases to trimming and J lost 2 bases, with 11 bases between them. The CDR3 loop is CASRLQGGNQPQHF. The CDR3 DNA is TGTGCCAGTAGGCTCCAGGGCGGCAATCAGCCCCAGCATTTT.

The V and J genes are TRBV6-5 and TRBJ1-1; 9 bases are shared with TRBD1. Germline V gene sequence: CDR1 MNHEY, CDR2 SVGAGI. Trimming removed 6 bases from V and 3 bases from J; junction bases left unmatched: 8. CDR3 length equals 15 residues. The CDR3: CASRLQGAPDTEAFF. Written as DNA, the CDR3 is TGTGCCAGCAGACTACAGGGGGCGCCGGACACTGAAGCTTTCTTT.

This chain links TRBV5-1 with TRBJ1-4; tentatively, D is TRBD1 (5 bases). The CDR3 runs 14 residues. Per the germline V gene, CDR1 is SGHRS and CDR2 is YFSETQ. Trimming took 1 base from V and 4 from J, leaving 8 bases between them. CDR3 protein: CASSLSQGNEKLFF. The CDR3 bases are TGCGCCAGCAGCTTGAGCCAGGGTAATGAAAAACTGTTTTTT.

J is TRBJ1-5 and V is TRBV28; 8 bases are a match to TRBD1. The germline CDR1 and CDR2 sequences are MDHEN and SYDVKM. The CDR3 runs 14 residues. The V and J ends lost 5 bases and 6 bases, in that order; junction bases with no gene match: 6. CDR3 protein: CASSPGGAIQPQHF. DNA for the CDR3: TGTGCCAGCAGTCCAGGGGGCGCGATTCAGCCCCAGCATTTT.

V is TRBV6-6 and J is TRBJ1-1; 9 bases map to TRBD1. Germline assignment: CDR1 MNHNY and CDR2 SVGAGI (reference sequence). The CDR3 is 14 amino acids. J was trimmed by 5 bases and V by 6 bases; bases with no gene match: 7. CDR3 DNA: TGTGCCAGCAGATCACAGGGGGCTGGGACTGAAGCTTTCTTT. It is translated as CASRSQGAGTEAFF.

The chain carries TRBV28 and TRBJ1-3, with 10 nucleotides matching TRBD1. There are 16 residues in the CDR3. CDR1 is MDHEN, CDR2 SYDVKM, per germline. Trimming removed 2 bases from V and 3 bases from J; junction bases left unmatched: 4. The chain's CDR3 is CASSLRQGAIGNTIYF. The DNA for the CDR3 is TGTGCCAGCAGTTTACGACAGGGGGCTATTGGAAACACCATATATTTT.

This sequence joins TRBV28 and TRBJ2-7; D remains ambiguous. There are 20 residues in the CDR3. The germline gives CDR1 MDHEN, CDR2 SYDVKM. Deletions cut 8 bases from V and 1 base from J, with 33 bases between. The DNA for the CDR3 is TGTGCCAGCCAATCCCCTCTTGGCGGAGCCCAAAGGCCAGTTTCCTACGAGCAGTACTTC. As protein: CASQSPLGGAQRPVSYEQYF. The variable domain in full, with the rest retrieved from reference TRBV28 and TRBJ2-7, is DVKVTQSSRYLVKRTGEKVFLECVQDMDHENMFWYRQDPGLGLRLIYFSYDVKMKEKGDIPEGYSVSREKKERFSLILESASTNQTSMYLCASQSPLGGAQRPVSYEQYFGPGTRLTVT.

The rearrangement joins TRBV10-3 to TRBJ1-2, with 11 nucleotides matching TRBD1. CDR3 length equals 18 residues. V was pared by 0 bases and J by 7 bases, with 13 bases of the junction left unmatched. CDR1 is ENHRY, CDR2 SYGVKD, per germline. Here the CDR3 DNA reads TGTGCCATCAGTGAGTCGAGATTCTATGTCGGACAGGGGGCTGGCTACACCTTC. Protein: CAISESRFYVGQGAGYTF.

V is TRBV5-6 and J is TRBJ1-6; 9 nucleotides agree with TRBD1. Germline V gene sequence: CDR1 SGHDT, CDR2 YYEEEE. The CDR3 covers 17 residues. V shed 4 bases, J shed 7 bases, and the junction held 12 bases outside the gene matches. CDR3 DNA sequence: TGTGCCAGCAGCCCGACCGGGACAGGGATATGGAATTCACCCCTCCACTTT. Its translation is CASSPTGTGIWNSPLHF.

This clone was found a few times. The J gene is TRBJ2-1, the V gene TRBV29-1; weak D call: TRBD2 (5 bases). The CDR3 is made up of 13 amino acids. Per the germline V gene, CDR1 is SQVTM and CDR2 is ANQGSEA. Trimming removed 4 bases from V and 1 base from J, with 8 bases in between. The CDR3 coding sequence is TGCAGCGTTGCCCGCGGGTCCTACAATGAGCAGTTCTTC. Its translation is CSVARGSYNEQFF.